This T cell receptor (beta chain) is drawn from a study of graft-versus-host responses after intestinal transplantation. Study details: Those transplanted obtained multivisceral, liver-intestinal, or isolated intestinal grafts. Study outcomes and limitations: Declines in HvG clones occurring early post-transplant were associated with peak circulating GvH clone levels.

In the case of this clone: The target antigen is unknown.

Clones were read by immunoSEQ multiplex PCR, and TCRdb kept only the in-frame ones, dropping some. Here the sample spans about 120,000 clones, approximately 95% being singletons. The origin of this receptor is a human donor who received an intestinal transplant. The source material was unstimulated CD8+ T cells sorted from spleen or lymph node cells, sampled before intestinal transplant.

The CDR3 DNA reads TGTGCCAGCAGTTTAAGTGCGGCAGGGGGTACTGAAGCTTTCTTT. It yields the protein CASSLSAAGGTEAFF. This chain uses TRBV27 with TRBJ1-1, with 7 bases that match TRBD1. The CDR3 totals 15 residues. Germline V gives CDR1 MNHEY, CDR2 SMNVEV (reference sequence). The junction had 8 bases not matched to a gene; V was cut back by 2 bases and J by 5 bases.